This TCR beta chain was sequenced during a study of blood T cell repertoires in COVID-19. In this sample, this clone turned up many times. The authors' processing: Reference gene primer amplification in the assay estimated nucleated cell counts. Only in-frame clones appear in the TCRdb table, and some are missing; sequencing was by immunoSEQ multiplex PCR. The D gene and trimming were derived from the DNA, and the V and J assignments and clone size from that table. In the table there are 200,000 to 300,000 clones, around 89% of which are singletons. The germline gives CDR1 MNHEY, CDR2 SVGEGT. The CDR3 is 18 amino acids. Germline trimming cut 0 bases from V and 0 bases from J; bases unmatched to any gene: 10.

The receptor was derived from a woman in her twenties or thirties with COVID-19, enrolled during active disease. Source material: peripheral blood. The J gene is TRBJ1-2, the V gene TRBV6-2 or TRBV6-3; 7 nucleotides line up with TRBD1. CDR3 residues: CASSYSTRRQGTNYGYTF. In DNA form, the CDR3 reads TGTGCCAGCAGTTACTCGACCCGGAGACAGGGAACTAACTATGGCTACACCTTC.